This TCR beta chain is from a study of T cell responses to AZD1222 COVID-19 vaccine. Study-level results: Only five or six AZD1222 recipients were seropositive at baseline.

The data were produced by immunoSEQ multiplex PCR, yet TCRdb's version contains in-frame clones alone and is incomplete. Of approximately 100,000 clones in the sample, 75% to 90% were seen once. To note about this clone: Its antigen remains unknown.

Germline lookup yields CDR1 GTSNPN and CDR2 SVGIG (reference sequence). With 2 bases clipped from V and 4 bases from J, the junction kept 9 bases outside the gene matches. This CDR3 has 16 amino acids. This receptor was identified in an adult in good health. The sequences come from peripheral blood, collected on day 0 of AZD1222 vaccination. The chain is built from TRBV30 and TRBJ1-4; 8 nucleotides agree with TRBD1. CDR3 sequence (DNA): TGTGCCTGGAGTCTAGGTCAGGGGGCTGGTAATGAAAAACTGTTTTTT. Translation: CAWSLGQGAGNEKLFF. Full variable domain (rest looked up from reference TRBV30 and TRBJ1-4): SQTIHQWPATLVQPVGSPLSLECTVEGTSNPNLYWYRQAAGRGLQLLFYSVGIGQISSEVPQNLSASRPQDRQFILSSKKLLLSDSGFYLCAWSLGQGAGNEKLFFGSGTQLSVL.